This T cell receptor beta chain was documented in a study of response to subunit inactivated influenza vaccine (dated by TCRdb to the late 2010s). The study in broad terms: To follow how T cells responded to a trivalent subunit inactivated influenza vaccine, the researchers relied on deep quantitative profiling of the T cell receptor repertoire.

Comments on this clonotype: Its antigen is currently not known. The record has no base qualities; no much larger clone is one base away.

Libraries were made using RT-PCR. The reads were generated on an Illumina HiSeq 2500. The raw public data were reprocessed by TCRdb itself: fastp quality trimming at Q25, MiXCR clonotype calling, in-frame beta chains only. CDR3 protein duplicates are merged, each entry listing the most common genes and DNA. In this sample the table shows about 540,000 distinct CDR3 sequences, approximately 20% of which occur a single time. Together, the top ten hold 2.8% of the sample. Inclusive of the bounding cysteine and phenylalanine, the CDR3 is 15 residues long. Just CDR3 DNA is preserved here, 45 bases in frame from base 1. The germline V gene (reference sequence) provides CDR1 SGHKS and CDR2 YYEKEE. A distance of 10 bases separates the germline ends of V and J, which lose 0 bases and 0 bases respectively. General findings and caveats noted by the study authors: It was suggested by the authors that each seasonal influenza vaccination may recruit only a limited number of new T cells.

The sample was also linked to a second study, of T cells expressing NK-cell markers. Per the second study: TCR beta cDNA libraries were prepared using 5'RACE template switching, which introduced a universal primer site and unique molecular identifiers. Three sorted T-cell subsets (CD3+CD56+NKG2C+, CD3+CD56+NKG2C- and CD3+CD56-NKG2C+) from 7 to 9 donors had their TCR beta-chain repertoires profiled. Seven of the eight sequenced donors were HCMV-seropositive and one was HCMV-seronegative. To restrict sorting to alphabetaTCR-expressing T cells, an anti-gammadeltaTCR antibody was added in several experiments. In six donors, the dominant CD3+CD56+NKG2C+ clonotypes ranked among the top 10 CD8+ clonotypes, making up 1.0-7.0% of CD8+ T cells. Those dominant clonotypes were again the most abundant among CD3+CD56-NKG2C+ cells in a few donors, at about 25-60.1%. Whether the expanded NKG2C-expressing T cell clones were specific for HCMV antigens was left unclear. The study sequenced eight donors, all healthy volunteers chosen at random: three men and five women. HCMV-specific IgG was detected in serum with a commercial ELISA kit to determine HCMV serostatus. Ficoll density gradient centrifugation was used to isolate peripheral blood mononuclear cells from blood. CD4+ and CD8+ T cells were isolated from PBMC by magnetic immunoseparation with Miltenyi isolation kits. cDNA synthesis was primed from the TCR beta constant segment, followed by two successive PCR amplification steps. Illumina HiSeq 2000/2500, MiSeq or NextSeq was used to sequence libraries as 2 x 150 bp reads. MIGEC handled demultiplexing of the reads and grouping by UMI, while MiTCR was used to assemble and quantify clonotypes. To exclude erroneous sequences, only TCR cDNA sequences supported by at least two reads were retained. The tcR package was used for downstream repertoire analysis, and clonotypes were matched across fractions by CDR3 nucleotide sequence plus V segment. VDJmatch was used to annotate antigen specificity against VDJdb, with one amino acid substitution in CDR3 permitted.

This receptor was identified in a man aged 50-59 years who received an inactivated influenza vaccine. Donor details come from another sample of the same person, matched by shared clones. Recombination connected TRBV5-5 to TRBJ2-7; the D gene is perhaps TRBD2, from 5 matching bases. The specimen comprised CD4+ T cells sorted from PBMCs, sampled 11 to 12 days after vaccination. The CDR3 protein is CASSLERRVSYEQYF. The DNA sequence reads TGTGCCAGCAGCTTGGAGCGGCGGGTCTCCTACGAGCAGTACTTC.